This T cell receptor (beta chain) was captured in a study of blood T cell repertoires in COVID-19. In the study overall: Samples came from the United States, Italy and Spain, spanning acute and convalescent COVID-19.

Original handling: Using reference gene primer amplification, nucleated cell counts were estimated. Assay used: immunoSEQ multiplex PCR; TCRdb lists only in-frame clones, some missing. V and J calls and clone size are as listed in that table; D and trimming were resolved from the DNA. The sample includes fewer than 350,000 clones, 80% to 90% of them seen just once. Enrolment of Seattle patients took place during active infection, and they were followed longitudinally. Germline V gives CDR1 SGHTS, CDR2 YDEGEE. The CDR3 spans 14 residues. V lost 3 bases and J lost 2, with 12 bases in between. The chain has TRBV5-8 and TRBJ2-7; a weak D match, TRBD1 (6 bases). This receptor was obtained from a man aged 25 to 45 with COVID-19, enrolled during active disease. The sample was peripheral blood. This CDR3 is CASSYGTGTYEQYF. CDR3 coding DNA: TGTGCCAGCAGCTACGGAACAGGGACCTACGAGCAGTACTTC.